This T cell receptor beta chain was sequenced in a study of T cell changes during pregnancy in multiple sclerosis. The CDR3 sequence is 14 residues long. Germline CDR1 SEHNR, CDR2 FQNEAQ (reference sequence). Trimming took 5 bases from V and 4 from J, leaving 14 bases between them. Assay used: immunoSEQ multiplex PCR; TCRdb lists only in-frame clones, some missing. This table has fewer than 40,000 clones, roughly 89% appearing once. The J gene is TRBJ1-2, the V gene TRBV7-9; D may be TRBD1 (6 bases). This TCR derives from a female donor with multiple sclerosis, enrolled in a pregnancy study. The input for sequencing was CD8+ T cells from peripheral blood mononuclear cells, taken in the first trimester of pregnancy. The CDR3 DNA sequence: TGTGCCAGCAGCATCTCCGGGACAATCTATGGCTACACCTTC. Protein product: CASSISGTIYGYTF.